The rows below give T cell receptor beta chains drawn from one sample of a study of T cells in Graves' hyperthyroidism and ophthalmopathy. Via MiXCR, TCRdb re-called the multiplex PCR reads, giving one row per CDR3 protein. Among 250,000 or so distinct CDR3 sequences listed, 13% to 15% were seen once. The sample was blood. Receptors originate from a woman aged 45-65 years with Graves' hyperthyroidism that later progressed to Graves' ophthalmopathy. The CDR3 runs from the conserved cysteine through the conserved F or W. A D gene is named only where the DNA matches it firmly. Clone size appears in some rows only: once, few, many, or a class for an expanded clone.

many,TRBJ2-3,TRBV2,.,CTNIGRADVDTQYF,TGTACAAACATTGGACGGGCGGATGTAGATACGCAGTATTTT
.,TRBJ2-3,TRBV12-3/TRBV12-4,.,CATKTDRDTQYF,TGTGCCACCAAGACGGACAGAGATACGCAGTATTTT
.,TRBJ1-6,TRBV12-3/TRBV12-4,TRBD1,CASKDRANSPLHF,TGTGCCAGCAAGGACAGGGCCAATTCACCCCTCCACTTT
many,TRBJ2-2,TRBV10-3,.,CAIMSVSGTGELFF,TGTGCCATCATGTCTGTCTCGGGCACCGGGGAGCTGTTTTTT
few,TRBJ2-2,TRBV27,TRBD2,CASRGPSGRDPGELFF,TGTGCCAGCAGGGGACCTAGCGGGAGGGACCCCGGGGAGCTGTTTTTT
many,TRBJ1-4,TRBV20-1,.,CSASSSRDEKLFF,TGCAGTGCTAGTTCGTCCCGGGATGAAAAACTGTTTTTT
many,TRBJ2-7,TRBV27,.,CASSLMGTSKLREQYF,TGTGCCAGCAGTTTAATGGGCACATCTAAGCTACGGGAGCAGTACTTC
many,TRBJ2-1,TRBV27,TRBD2,CASSLSSTFYGTSGSIEQFF,TGTGCCAGCAGTTTATCTTCTACATTTTACGGGACTAGCGGGAGCATTGAGCAGTTCTTC
few,TRBJ2-7,TRBV20-1,TRBD2,CSAQTSGSSYEQYF,TGCAGTGCACAAACTAGCGGGAGCTCCTACGAGCAGTACTTC
few,TRBJ2-1,TRBV29-1,.,CSSLQDNEQFF,TGCAGCTCCCTCCAGGACAATGAGCAGTTCTTC
many,TRBJ2-7,TRBV12-3/TRBV12-4,.,CASSGVRGSYEQYF,TGTGCCAGCAGTGGCGTCAGGGGATCCTACGAGCAGTACTTC
many,TRBJ1-6,TRBV12-3/TRBV12-4,.,CASSQLGAPLHF,TGTGCCAGCAGTCAGCTCGGGGCACCCCTCCACTTT
many,TRBJ2-7,TRBV20-1,TRBD1,CSVLGQSSYEQYF,TGCAGTGTCCTGGGACAGAGCTCCTACGAGCAGTACTTC
.,TRBJ2-4,TRBV5-6,TRBD2,CASSLTGTSVSDIQYF,TGTGCCAGCAGCTTGACCGGGACTAGCGTGTCGGACATTCAGTACTTC
many,TRBJ1-4,TRBV20-1,.,CSARFQGRGEKLFF,TGCAGTGCTAGGTTTCAGGGACGGGGGGAAAAACTGTTTTTT
many,TRBJ1-1,TRBV18,.,CASSRRVGTEAFF,TGTGCCAGCTCGCGCAGGGTAGGCACTGAAGCTTTCTTT
many,TRBJ2-7,TRBV29-1,TRBD1,CSVADRGYNEQYF,TGCAGCGTCGCTGACAGGGGATACAACGAGCAGTACTTC
.,TRBJ1-6,TRBV10-3,.,CAISGTANNSPLHF,TGTGCCATCAGTGGGACAGCTAATAATTCACCCCTCCACTTT
many,TRBJ2-1,TRBV5-1,TRBD2,CASSLTSGSANEQFF,TGCGCCAGCAGCTTGACTAGCGGGAGTGCAAATGAGCAGTTCTTC
many,TRBJ2-3,TRBV5-1,.,CASSSRGTTDTQYF,TGCGCCAGCAGCTCTCGGGGAACTACAGATACGCAGTATTTT